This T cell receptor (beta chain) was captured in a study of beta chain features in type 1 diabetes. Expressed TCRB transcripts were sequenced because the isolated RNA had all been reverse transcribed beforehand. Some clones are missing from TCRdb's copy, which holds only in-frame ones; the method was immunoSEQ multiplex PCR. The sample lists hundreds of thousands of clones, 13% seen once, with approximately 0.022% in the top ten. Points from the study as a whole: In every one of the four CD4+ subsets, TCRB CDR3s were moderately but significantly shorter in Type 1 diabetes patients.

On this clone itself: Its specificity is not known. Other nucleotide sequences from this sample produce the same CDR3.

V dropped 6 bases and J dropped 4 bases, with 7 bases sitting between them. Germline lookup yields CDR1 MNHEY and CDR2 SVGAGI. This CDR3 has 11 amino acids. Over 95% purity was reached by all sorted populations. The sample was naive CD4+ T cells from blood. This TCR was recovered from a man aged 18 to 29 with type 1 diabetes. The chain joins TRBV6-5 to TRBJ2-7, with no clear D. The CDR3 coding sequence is TGTGCCAGCAGCCGCAATTACGAGCAGTACTTC. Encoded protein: CASSRNYEQYF.